This TCR beta chain is drawn from a study of cytomegalovirus exposure and HLA in healthy donors. About this clone itself: Antigen specificity is unknown.

The study's findings and limits: One cluster of highly shared sequence variants probably arose as a sequencing artifact. There were 160 or so TCR beta chains listed as cytomegalovirus-associated.

The PCR ran on 60 Vbeta and 13 Jbeta primers. Under the authors' procedure: A later analysis tallied about 80 million unique TCR beta chains, 8.5 million to 11 million of them shared. The table came from immunoSEQ multiplex PCR; TCRdb's copy has only in-frame clones and leaves some out. The V and J calls and the clone size are those of that table, but D and trimming were determined from the DNA. The data show 85,000 to 110,000 clones, almost 80% seen once. The sequencing sample was made of PBMCs. The source is a man in his fifties in good health and CMV-seropositive.

Here the CDR3 reads CASSSDSWATEAFF. The CDR3, as DNA: TGTGCCAGCAGCTCCGACAGTTGGGCCACTGAAGCTTTCTTT. The chain couples TRBV7-3 to TRBJ1-1; possibly TRBD1 for D (5 bases). Germline CDR1 is SGHTA and CDR2 is FQGTGA. This CDR3 has 14 residues. Between the trimmed V and J ends, which lost 4 bases and 4 bases, there was a span of 13 bases.